This TCR beta chain was sequenced in a study of beta chain features in type 1 diabetes. Every isolated RNA sample was fully reverse transcribed, so sequencing captured expressed TCRB transcripts. Data came from immunoSEQ multiplex PCR; TCRdb stores just in-frame clones and leaves some out. The sample lists roughly 240,000 clones, around 14% occurring once. This clone was seen only once. Germline V gene lookup returns CDR1 SGHTS and CDR2 YDEGEE. The CDR3 length is 14 residues. Trimming removed 5 bases from V and 2 bases from J; junction bases left unmatched: 3. Sequencing was carried out using naive CD4+ T cells from blood. This receptor was obtained from a middle-aged woman in good health. The chain employs TRBV5-8 and TRBJ2-7; 11 bases are a match to TRBD2. Written as DNA, the CDR3 is TGTGCCAGCAGGATGACTAGCGGGACCTACGAGCAGTACTTC. Encoded protein: CASRMTSGTYEQYF.